This T cell receptor beta chain came from a study of vaccination and CD4 T cells after COVID-19. As for the study in general: Participants got two doses of BNT162b2 or mRNA-1273 vaccine.

Treatment of the sample: roughly 11-day PBMC culture with coronavirus spike peptide pools or control peptides (ViraFEST assay). Study-level findings and limits: 304 of 307 vaccine-specific clones from convalescent patients were spike mono-reactive. Clonotypes reactive to SARS-CoV-2 had a median that went up from 21 to 38, but not significantly.

The Oncomine TCR Beta short-read assay generated sequence data from the DNA of cultured CD4+ T cells. TCRdb reanalysed the PCR reads using MiXCR and keeps one entry per CDR3 protein. Of around 14,000 distinct CDR3 sequences detected, 45% to 60% appear once; the ten largest clones hold 13%. Concerning this clonotype itself: What it binds is not known.

The sequencing input was CD4+ T cells from blood, cultured in vitro. The sequence was obtained from a human donor who had recovered from COVID-19.

The CDR3 nucleotides read TGTGCCAGCAGCTTGGGGGCTGGGGGCAATCAGCCCCAGCATTTT. Amino acids: CASSLGAGGNQPQHF. The chain is built from TRBV7-2 and TRBJ1-5; D is perhaps TRBD1 (6 bases). CDR3 length: 15 amino acids. V lost 3 bases to trimming and J lost 2 bases, with 11 bases between them. The V gene's germline CDR1 is SGHTA and CDR2 FQGNSA. Supplemented by reference TRBV7-2 and TRBJ1-5, the full variable domain reads GAGVSQSPSNKVTEKGKDVELRCDPISGHTALYWYRQSLGQGLEFLIYFQGNSAPDKSGLPSDRFSAERTGGSVSTLTIQRTQQEDSAVYLCASSLGAGGNQPQHFGDGTRLSIL.